Listed here are 17 T cell receptor beta chains from one sample, sequenced in a study of OX40 agonist ivuxolimab in advanced cancers. TCRdb's copy holds only in-frame clones and misses some; the assay was immunoSEQ multiplex PCR. Here the sample spans tens of thousands of clones, roughly 90% being singletons. This material consisted of CD4+ or CD8+ T cells sorted from blood, taken in a trial of the OX40 agonist ivuxolimab. The source of these receptors is an adult with an advanced solid tumor such as melanoma, head and neck, liver or kidney cancer.

A single count supports this clone. The chain links TRBV2 to TRBJ2-6; D possibly corresponds to TRBD1 (6 bases). The germline gives CDR1 SNHLY, CDR2 FYNNEI. V lost 6 bases to trimming and J lost 1 base, with 13 bases between them. The CDR3 has 16 amino acids. The CDR3 protein is CASSSLTGSGANVLTF. For the CDR3, the DNA is TGTGCCAGCAGCTCCCTTACAGGGTCTGGGGCCAACGTCCTGACTTTC.

This clone was seen a handful of times. The chain joins TRBV7-2 to TRBJ2-2; a weak D match, TRBD1 (6 bases). CDR1 is SGHTA and CDR2 is FQGNSA in the germline V gene. The CDR3 covers 13 residues. V was clipped by 5 bases and J by 4 bases, with 8 bases between them. CDR3 coding DNA: TGTGCCAGCAGCCCGGACAGCACCGGGGAGCTGTTTTTT. Translation gives CASSPDSTGELFF.

The chain combines TRBV6-5 with TRBJ2-3; no definite D call. The CDR3 consists of 14 residues. V gave up 8 bases and J gave up 4 bases, with 16 bases separating them. Germline V gene sequence: CDR1 MNHEY, CDR2 SVGAGI. The CDR3 spells CASSRPSEADTQYF. The CDR3, as DNA: TGTGCCAGCTCTAGGCCCAGTGAGGCAGATACGCAGTATTTT.

V and J are TRBV6-1 and TRBJ1-5; perhaps TRBD1 as D (5 bases). CDR3 length equals 17 residues. Germline loops: CDR1 MNHNS, CDR2 SASEGT. The V gene lost 4 bases and the J gene lost 4 bases, with 20 bases spanning the gap. The CDR3 loop is CASSVQSLRQSNQPQHF. CDR3 in DNA: TGTGCCAGCAGTGTCCAATCCCTTCGACAGAGTAATCAGCCCCAGCATTTT.

The chain carries TRBV9 and TRBJ1-4; the D gene is possibly TRBD1 (5 bases). V shed 4 bases and J shed 1 base, with 17 bases lying between them. Germline loops: CDR1 SGDLS, CDR2 YYNGEE. The CDR3 is 17 residues long. CDR3 sequence: CASSQEAGLGTNEKLFF. In nucleotides, the CDR3 is TGTGCCAGCAGCCAAGAGGCAGGGTTGGGAACTAATGAAAAACTGTTTTTT. The full variable domain, its missing parts supplied by reference TRBV9 and TRBJ1-4, is DSGVTQTPKHLITATGQRVTLRCSPRSGDLSVYWYQQSLDQGLQFLIQYYNGEERAKGNILERFSAQQFPDLHSELNLSSLELGDSALYFCASSQEAGLGTNEKLFFGSGTQLSVL.

In this sample, this clone turned up a few times. This sequence joins TRBV20-1 and TRBJ2-5, with D perhaps TRBD1 (6 bases). Germline V gene sequence: CDR1 DFQATT, CDR2 SNEGSKA (reference sequence). Trimming took 0 bases from V and 13 from J, leaving 12 bases between them. The CDR3 runs to 11 residues. CDR3 bases: TGCAGTGCTAGAGATGGACAGAAGTGGTACTTC. It yields the protein CSARDGQKWYF.

The chain recombines TRBV2 with TRBJ2-3, with TRBD2 matching over 7 bases. Germline values: CDR1 SNHLY, CDR2 FYNNEI. J gave up 0 bases and V 6 bases, and 15 bases lay outside the gene matches. The CDR3 covers 18 residues. CDR3 amino acids: CASSLKGGSTSSTDTQYF. CDR3 bases: TGTGCCAGCAGCCTTAAAGGCGGGAGCACCTCTAGCACAGATACGCAGTATTTT.

This rearrangement joins TRBV6-1 to TRBJ1-5; no reliable D call. The CDR3 runs to 13 residues. V lost 6 bases, J lost 0 bases, and 6 bases lay in between. The germline V gene has CDR1 MNHNS and CDR2 SASEGT. Here the CDR3 reads CASREISNQPQHF. The DNA of the CDR3 is TGTGCCAGCAGAGAGATTAGCAATCAGCCCCAGCATTTT.

The chain uses TRBV11-2 and TRBJ1-1; D unresolved. This CDR3 comprises 13 residues. The germline gives CDR1 SGHAT, CDR2 FQNNGV. V lost 0 bases and J 4 bases, leaving 6 bases between the germline ends. In DNA form, the CDR3 reads TGTGCCAGCAGCTTAGATTCGGCCACTGAAGCTTTCTTT. As protein: CASSLDSATEAFF.

V gene TRBV11-2 combines with J gene TRBJ2-5; D is unclear. V shed 3 bases and J shed 1 base, with 9 bases lying between them. Germline V lookup: CDR1 SGHAT, CDR2 FQNNGV. The CDR3 length is 14 residues. The CDR3 nucleotides are TGTGCCAGCAGCTTTTCAGTCGGCCAAGAGACCCAGTACTTC. Its protein product is CASSFSVGQETQYF.

The chain carries TRBV2 and TRBJ2-7; TRBD1 matches 7 bases. Trimming cost V 7 bases and J 2 bases; bases outside gene matches: 2. Germline CDR1 and CDR2: SNHLY and FYNNEI. The CDR3 extends over 12 amino acids. The CDR3 DNA sequence: TGTGCCAGCATTGGACAGGCCTACGAGCAGTACTTC. It codes for CASIGQAYEQYF.

This chain connects TRBV28 to TRBJ2-2; perhaps D is TRBD1 or TRBD2 (5 bases each). V dropped 4 bases and J dropped 6 bases, with 12 bases sitting between them. Germline CDR1 and CDR2: MDHEN and SYDVKM. CDR3 size: 14 residues. The CDR3 protein is CASSSDGAAGELFF. The CDR3 nucleotides read TGTGCCAGCAGTTCCGACGGGGCTGCCGGGGAGCTGTTTTTT.

As DNA, the CDR3 is TGTGCCAGCAGTCGACAGGGAGGGACCGGGGAGCTGTTTTTT. Protein: CASSRQGGTGELFF. The gene calls are TRBV25-1 and TRBJ2-2, with D possibly called TRBD1 or TRBD2 (7 bases each). The CDR3 is 14 amino acids. Germline assignment: CDR1 MGHDK and CDR2 SYGVNS. Trimming cost V 5 bases and J 5 bases, with 12 bases left between them.

V and J are TRBV19 and TRBJ2-1; 7 bases match TRBD2. V shed 8 bases and J 4 bases; nucleotides not matched to a gene: 5. The V gene's germline CDR1 is LNHDA and CDR2 SQIVND (reference sequence). The CDR3 covers 13 residues. The CDR3 coding sequence is TGTGCCAGTCGGAACGGGGGGTACAATGAGCAGTTCTTC. Its translation: CASRNGGYNEQFF.

CDR3 protein: CASSLQEDTQYF. The DNA for the CDR3 is TGTGCCAGCAGCCTACAGGAAGATACGCAGTATTTT. The chain joins TRBV11-3 to TRBJ2-3; weak D call: TRBD1 (5 bases). The germline V and J ends were trimmed by 5 bases and 5 bases, with 8 bases remaining between them. This CDR3 spans 12 amino acids. The germline CDR1 and CDR2 sequences are SGHNT and YENEEA. The full variable domain, in which reference TRBV11-3 and TRBJ2-3 provide the parts outside the CDR3, is EAGVVQSPRYKIIEKKQPVAFWCNPISGHNTLYWYLQNLGQGPELLIRYENEEAVDDSQLPKDRFSAERLKGVDSTLKIQPAELGDSAVYLCASSLQEDTQYFGPGTRLTVL.

The gene calls are TRBV9 and TRBJ1-1; tentatively, D is TRBD1 (5 bases). Trimming cost V 4 bases and J 0 bases, with 10 bases left between them. Germline lookup yields CDR1 SGDLS and CDR2 YYNGEE. The CDR3 consists of 14 residues. The CDR3 loop reads CASSLVDMNTEAFF. CDR3 nucleotides: TGTGCCAGCAGCCTCGTGGACATGAACACTGAAGCTTTCTTT.

The chain joins TRBV2 to TRBJ2-5, with 7 bases matching TRBD1. CDR3 length equals 15 residues. Per germline, CDR1 SNHLY and CDR2 FYNNEI. After removal of 3 bases from V and 0 bases from J, the junction contained 4 bases not matched to a gene. The CDR3 sequence: CASSDQTGYQETQYF. CDR3 bases: TGTGCCAGCAGTGACCAGACAGGGTACCAAGAGACCCAGTACTTC.